This TCR beta chain was sequenced during a study of T-cell memory formation after mild COVID-19. Background on the study: TCR clusters were largely donor specific.

5'RACE, which relied on constant-segment primers, yielded TCR alpha and TCR beta cDNA libraries carrying sample barcodes and UMIs. TCRdb passed the 5' RACE reads through MiXCR, listing each CDR3 protein once. The repertoire consists of 300,000 to 350,000 distinct CDR3 sequences, with 13% occurring once and the leading ten covering about a fifth. As concerns this clonotype: The antigen is unknown.

Study-wide findings and caveats: Specificity for SARS-CoV-2 was not confirmed among the second-wave clones peaking on day 37.

V lost 2 bases, J lost 1 base, and 15 bases lay in between. Germline V gene sequence: CDR1 SGHVS, CDR2 FQNEAQ. The CDR3 is made up of 17 amino acids. The V gene is TRBV7-8, the J gene TRBJ2-1; TRBD2 might be the D (5 bases). This sequence was found in a man aged 18 to 30 who had mild COVID-19 (a few samples of this study predate the infection). Cell type and time point are not known. The specimen was PBMCs or a T cell subset sorted from them (not recorded which). CDR3 loop: CASSLPQRFGSYNEQFF. CDR3 coding DNA: TGTGCCAGCAGCTTACCTCAGCGGTTTGGGTCCTACAATGAGCAGTTCTTC.